The 12 T cell receptor beta chains reported below all come from one sample, sequenced in a study of T cells in Graves' hyperthyroidism and ophthalmopathy. RNA transcripts yielded amplified TCR beta CDR3 regions. The TCR CDR3 was amplified in a first-round RT-PCR using the HTBI primer set. One entry per CDR3 protein, called by TCRdb with MiXCR from the multiplex PCR reads. Of more than 350,000 distinct CDR3 sequences in the sample, around 15% were seen once. What was sequenced was blood. These TCRs come from a woman under 40 with Graves' ophthalmopathy.

This clonotype was seen a handful of times. J is TRBJ1-2 and V is TRBV5-1; D possibly corresponds to TRBD1 (6 bases). CDR1 SGHRS and CDR2 YFSETQ come from the germline V gene. The length of the CDR3 is 14 residues. Trimming pared 0 bases from V and 1 base from J, leaving 7 bases between. The CDR3 sequence: CASSLEQGNYGYTF. In nucleotides, the CDR3 is TGCGCCAGCAGCTTGGAACAGGGTAACTATGGCTACACCTTC. Full variable domain (missing parts from reference TRBV5-1 and TRBJ1-2): KAGVTQTPRYLIKTRGQQVTLSCSPISGHRSVSWYQQTPGQGLQFLFEYFSETQRNKGNFPGRFSGRQFSNSRSEMNVSTLELGDSALYLCASSLEQGNYGYTFGSGTRLTVV.

This clonotype was counted at least ten times. This sequence joins TRBV12-3 or TRBV12-4 and TRBJ1-6, with D unresolved. Trimming shortened V by 6 bases and J by 7 bases, and 10 bases separated the two germline ends. The CDR3 covers 13 residues. The chain's CDR3 is CASSSQRNSPLHF. The DNA of the CDR3 is TGTGCCAGCAGCAGCCAGAGGAATTCACCCCTCCACTTT.

This clonotype was seen at least ten times. The chain links TRBV28 to TRBJ2-7; D possibly corresponds to TRBD1 (6 bases). Germline values: CDR1 MDHEN, CDR2 SYDVKM. The CDR3 is 13 residues long. V gave up 3 bases and J gave up 6 bases, with 12 bases separating them. The CDR3, as DNA: TGTGCCAGCAGTTTCGGGCAGGGGATCGAGCAGTACTTC. Residues: CASSFGQGIEQYF. The full variable domain, rest sourced from reference TRBV28 and TRBJ2-7, is DVKVTQSSRYLVKRTGEKVFLECVQDMDHENMFWYRQDPGLGLRLIYFSYDVKMKEKGDIPEGYSVSREKKERFSLILESASTNQTSMYLCASSFGQGIEQYFGPGTRLTVT.

The sample holds a few counts of this clonotype. V usage is TRBV29-1 and J usage is TRBJ1-5; the D gene is possibly TRBD1 (5 bases). V was cut by 4 bases and J by 4 bases, with 8 bases left in between. The CDR3 spans 12 residues. CDR1 is SQVTM, CDR2 ANQGSEA, per germline. In DNA, the CDR3 is TGCAGCGTTGGACAGCATAATCAGCCCCAGCATTTT. Translation gives CSVGQHNQPQHF. The full variable domain, completed using reference TRBV29-1 and TRBJ1-5, is SAVISQKPSRDICQRGTSLTIQCQVDSQVTMMFWYRQQPGQSLTLIATANQGSEATYESGFVIDKFPISRPNLTFSTLTVSNMSPEDSSIYLCSVGQHNQPQHFGDGTRLSIL.

This clonotype was counted at least ten times. The V gene is TRBV28, the J gene TRBJ1-3; D remains unclear. The CDR3 has 13 amino acids. Trimming cost V 4 bases and J 5 bases, with 9 bases left between them. CDR1 MDHEN and CDR2 SYDVKM come from the germline V gene. The chain's CDR3 is CASSYGNRNTIYF. CDR3 sequence (DNA): TGTGCCAGCAGTTACGGAAACCGAAACACCATATATTTT.

This clonotype was picked up many times. The V call is TRBV27, the J call TRBJ1-5, with D perhaps matching TRBD1 (6 bases). Trimming took 2 bases from V and 7 from J, leaving 18 bases between them. The germline gives CDR1 MNHEY, CDR2 SMNVEV (reference sequence). The CDR3 sequence is 16 residues long. In nucleotides, the CDR3 is TGTGCCAGCAGTTTAGGGTTTGGGGGGGGCGCCCAGCCCCAGCATTTT. It yields the protein CASSLGFGGGAQPQHF.

This chain connects TRBV4-1 to TRBJ1-1; no clear D gene. The germline V gene has CDR1 MGHRA and CDR2 YSYEKL. The CDR3 runs 16 residues. V lost 3 bases, J lost 0 bases, and 14 bases lay in between. The DNA for the CDR3 is TGCGCCAGCAGCCAGGGCCCGCGGGGAATGAACACTGAAGCTTTCTTT. As protein: CASSQGPRGMNTEAFF.

In regard to this clonotype: Its ends do not fully match the called genes, so a read error is possible. The genes are TRBV5-1 and TRBJ1-1, with 7 bases identical to TRBD1. The CDR3 has 15 amino acids. Germline CDR1 is SGHRS and CDR2 is YFSETQ. Here the CDR3 reads CASSIPGQLNTEAFF. The CDR3 bases are TGTGCCAGCAGCATTCCGGGACAGTTGAACACTGAAGCTTTCTTT.

The chain is built from TRBV24-1 and TRBJ2-2, with D tentatively TRBD2 (7 bases). The ends were cut back, 7 bases at V and 5 bases at J, with 13 bases in the middle. The CDR3 runs 14 residues. Germline V CDR1 and CDR2: KGHDR, SFDVKD. The CDR3 DNA is TGTGCCACCAGCCGAAGGGGGGGTACCGGGGAGCTGTTTTTT. Protein: CATSRRGGTGELFF.

This clonotype was detected many times. The CDR3 loop reads CASSVAEAGGSYEQYF. CDR3 nucleotide sequence: TGTGCCAGCAGCGTGGCTGAGGCAGGGGGCAGCTACGAGCAGTACTTC. The rearrangement joins TRBV9 to TRBJ2-7; 8 bases agree with TRBD1. There are 16 residues in the CDR3. Germline V gene data show CDR1 as SGDLS and CDR2 as YYNGEE. The trim removed 2 bases at V and 3 bases at J, leaving 10 bases unmatched. Together with reference TRBV9 and TRBJ2-7, the CDR3 gives the full variable domain: DSGVTQTPKHLITATGQRVTLRCSPRSGDLSVYWYQQSLDQGLQFLIQYYNGEERAKGNILERFSAQQFPDLHSELNLSSLELGDSALYFCASSVAEAGGSYEQYFGPGTRLTVT.

This clonotype was recorded at least ten times. V is TRBV4-2 and J is TRBJ1-1, with 7 bases that match TRBD1. V gave up 4 bases and J gave up 0 bases; unmatched junction bases: 14. Germline V gives CDR1 LGHNA, CDR2 YNFKEQ. The CDR3 has 18 amino acids. CDR3 DNA: TGTGCCAGCAGCCCTCCCCGAGGGGGCAATTTGATGAACACTGAAGCTTTCTTT. It specifies CASSPPRGGNLMNTEAFF.

This clonotype was counted at least ten times. This rearrangement joins TRBV7-2 to TRBJ2-7; the D gene is possibly TRBD2 (6 bases). The V end was cut by 5 bases, the J end by 2 bases, with 10 bases between. Germline V gene data show CDR1 as SGHTA and CDR2 as FQGNSA. This CDR3 has 13 residues. CDR3 in DNA: TGTGCCAGCAGCCGGGACTTTACCTACGAGCAGTACTTC. It is translated as CASSRDFTYEQYF.